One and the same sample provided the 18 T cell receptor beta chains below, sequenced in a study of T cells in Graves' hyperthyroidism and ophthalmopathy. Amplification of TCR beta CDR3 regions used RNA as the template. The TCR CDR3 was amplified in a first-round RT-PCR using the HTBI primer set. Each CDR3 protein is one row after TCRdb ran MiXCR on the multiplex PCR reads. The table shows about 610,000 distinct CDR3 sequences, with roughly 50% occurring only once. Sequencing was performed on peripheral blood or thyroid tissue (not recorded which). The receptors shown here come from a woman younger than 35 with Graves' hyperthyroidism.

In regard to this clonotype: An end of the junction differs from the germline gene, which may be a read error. The CDR3 nucleotides read TGTGCCAGCAGGGAAAGAGCGGACAATGAGCCCCAGCATTTT. It specifies CASRERADNEPQHF. This chain joins TRBV7-9 and TRBJ1-5; maybe TRBD1 (5 bases). The length of the CDR3 is 14 residues. Germline V gene lookup returns CDR1 SEHNR and CDR2 FQNEAQ (reference sequence).

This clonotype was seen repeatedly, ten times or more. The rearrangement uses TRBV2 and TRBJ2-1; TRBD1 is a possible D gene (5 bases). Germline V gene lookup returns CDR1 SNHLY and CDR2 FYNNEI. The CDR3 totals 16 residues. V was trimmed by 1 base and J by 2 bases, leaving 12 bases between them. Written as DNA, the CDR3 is TGTGCCAGCAGTGAAGATTTTGCAGGGACCTACAATGAGCAGTTCTTC. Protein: CASSEDFAGTYNEQFF.

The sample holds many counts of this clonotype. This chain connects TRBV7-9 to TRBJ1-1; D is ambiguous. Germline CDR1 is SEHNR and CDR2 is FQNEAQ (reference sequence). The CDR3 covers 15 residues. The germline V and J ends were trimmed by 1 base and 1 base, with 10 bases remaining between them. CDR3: CASSLGQAWNTEAFF. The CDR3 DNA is TGTGCCAGCAGCTTAGGGCAGGCATGGAACACTGAAGCTTTCTTT.

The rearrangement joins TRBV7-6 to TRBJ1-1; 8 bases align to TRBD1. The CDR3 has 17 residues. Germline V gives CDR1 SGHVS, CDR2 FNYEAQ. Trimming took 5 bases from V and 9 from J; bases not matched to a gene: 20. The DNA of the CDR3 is TGTGCCAGCAGCGCACCAGCGGGAGGGGAACAGGGGGTTCAAGCTTTCTTT. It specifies CASSAPAGGEQGVQAFF.

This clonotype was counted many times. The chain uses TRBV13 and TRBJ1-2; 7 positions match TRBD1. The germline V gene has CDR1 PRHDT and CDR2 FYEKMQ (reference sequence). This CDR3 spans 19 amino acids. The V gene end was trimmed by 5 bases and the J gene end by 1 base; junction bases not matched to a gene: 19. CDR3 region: CASSAAAGQEFLGNYGYTF. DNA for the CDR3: TGTGCCAGCAGCGCGGCCGCCGGACAGGAGTTCCTTGGTAACTATGGCTACACCTTC.

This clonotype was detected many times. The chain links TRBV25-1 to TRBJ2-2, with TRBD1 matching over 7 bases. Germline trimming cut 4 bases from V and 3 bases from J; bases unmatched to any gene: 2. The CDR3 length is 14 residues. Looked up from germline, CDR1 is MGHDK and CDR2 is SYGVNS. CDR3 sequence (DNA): TGTGCCAGCAGTGCCGACAGGGACACCGGGGAGCTGTTTTTT. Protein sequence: CASSADRDTGELFF.

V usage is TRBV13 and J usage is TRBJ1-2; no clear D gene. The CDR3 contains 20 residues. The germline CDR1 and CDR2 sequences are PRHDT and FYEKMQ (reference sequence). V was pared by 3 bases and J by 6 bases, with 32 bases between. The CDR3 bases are TGTGCCAGCAGCTTGGTCCTGAGCGGGAGGGAAGGAGGGTACGAGCATGGCTACACCTTC. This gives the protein CASSLVLSGREGGYEHGYTF.

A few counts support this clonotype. The CDR3 bases are TGTGCCAGCTCACCCCCAGGAAGGGGCTACACCTTC. Amino acid sequence: CASSPPGRGYTF. J is TRBJ1-2 and V is TRBV18; D unresolved. CDR3 length equals 12 residues. The V and J ends lost 3 bases and 8 bases respectively, with 10 bases between them. Germline CDR1 and CDR2: KGHSH and LQKENI.

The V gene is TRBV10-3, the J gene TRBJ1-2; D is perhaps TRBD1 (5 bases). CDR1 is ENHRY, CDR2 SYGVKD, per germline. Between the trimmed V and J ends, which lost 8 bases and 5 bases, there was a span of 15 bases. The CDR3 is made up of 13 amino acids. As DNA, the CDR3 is TGTGCCATCGAAGCGGGGGTGGGGTATGGCTACACCTTC. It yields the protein CAIEAGVGYGYTF.

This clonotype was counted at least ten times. Written as DNA, the CDR3 is TGTGCCAGCAGTTTCGGTTCCCGATTGCATTCACCCCTCCACTTT. Its protein product is CASSFGSRLHSPLHF. The chain combines TRBV12-3 or TRBV12-4 with TRBJ1-6; D call uncertain. Trimming cost V 3 bases and J 8 bases, with 14 bases left between them. This CDR3 comprises 15 residues.

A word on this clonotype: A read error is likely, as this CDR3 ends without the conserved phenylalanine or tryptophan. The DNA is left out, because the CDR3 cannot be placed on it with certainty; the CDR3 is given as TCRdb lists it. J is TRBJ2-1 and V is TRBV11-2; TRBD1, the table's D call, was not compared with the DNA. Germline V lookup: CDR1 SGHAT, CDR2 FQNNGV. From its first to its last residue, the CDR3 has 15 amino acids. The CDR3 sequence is CASRWDRSSYNEPLC.

For the CDR3, the DNA is TGCGCCAGCTGGGAATCCGGGGTCGGGGTAAAGGCAATTCAAGAGACCCAGTACTTC. This encodes CASWESGVGVKAIQETQYF. This chain links TRBV5-1 with TRBJ2-5, with a tentative D call TRBD2 (5 bases). Germline CDR1 SGHRS, CDR2 YFSETQ. The CDR3 spans 19 residues. Trimming removed 7 bases at V and 2 bases at J, with 30 bases between.

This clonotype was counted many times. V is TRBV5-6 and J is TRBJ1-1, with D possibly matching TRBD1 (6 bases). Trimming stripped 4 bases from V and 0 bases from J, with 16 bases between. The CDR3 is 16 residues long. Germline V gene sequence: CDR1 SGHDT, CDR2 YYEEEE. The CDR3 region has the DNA TGTGCCAGCAGCCTACAGGGACGGCGCATGAACACTGAAGCTTTCTTT. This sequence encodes CASSLQGRRMNTEAFF.

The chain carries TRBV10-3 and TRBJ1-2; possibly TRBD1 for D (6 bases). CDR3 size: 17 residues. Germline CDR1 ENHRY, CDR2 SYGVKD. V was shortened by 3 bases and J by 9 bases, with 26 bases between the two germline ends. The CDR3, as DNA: TGTGCCATCAGTGACCGGGACACAAGGGGACCCGGATTTAGCTACACCTTC. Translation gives CAISDRDTRGPGFSYTF.

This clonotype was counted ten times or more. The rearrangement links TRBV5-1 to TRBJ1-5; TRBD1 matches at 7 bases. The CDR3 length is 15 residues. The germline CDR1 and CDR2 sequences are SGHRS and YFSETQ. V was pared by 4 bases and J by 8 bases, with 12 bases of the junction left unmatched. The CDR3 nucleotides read TGCGCCAGCAGCCCCGATGGAGGGGGCAGCAAGCCCCAGCATTTT. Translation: CASSPDGGGSKPQHF.

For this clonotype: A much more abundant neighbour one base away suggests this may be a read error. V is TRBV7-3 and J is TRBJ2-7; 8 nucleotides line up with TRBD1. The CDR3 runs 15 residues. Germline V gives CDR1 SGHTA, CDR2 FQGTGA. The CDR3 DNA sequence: TGTGCCAGCGGCTTTCTGACAGGGGTCTCCTACGAGCAGTACTTC. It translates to CASGFLTGVSYEQYF. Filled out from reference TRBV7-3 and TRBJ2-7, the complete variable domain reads GAGVSQTPSNKVTEKGKYVELRCDPISGHTALYWYRQSLGQGPEFLIYFQGTGAADDSGLPNDRFFAVRPEGSVSTLKIQRTERGDSAVYLCASGFLTGVSYEQYFGPGTRLTVT.

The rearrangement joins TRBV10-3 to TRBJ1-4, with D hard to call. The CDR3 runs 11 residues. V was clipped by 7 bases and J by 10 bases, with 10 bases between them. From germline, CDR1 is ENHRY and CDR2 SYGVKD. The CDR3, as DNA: TGTGCCATCACTGGGGAGGGAAAACTGTTTTTT. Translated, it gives CAITGEGKLFF.

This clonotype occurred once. Here the CDR3 reads CASSSGENTEAFF. Written as DNA, the CDR3 is TGTGCCAGCAGCTCAGGGGAGAACACTGAAGCTTTCTTT. This rearrangement joins TRBV7-3 to TRBJ1-1; the D gene is possibly TRBD1 (6 bases). In germline, CDR1 is SGHTA, CDR2 FQGTGA. This CDR3 is 13 amino acids long. V lost 4 bases and J lost 1, with 7 bases in between.